This T cell receptor beta chain was documented in a study of tissue T cells after allogeneic stem cell transplantation. Overall study: Several unmodified and three CD34-selected T-cell-depleted grafts went to graft-versus-host disease patients.

Regarding the study as a whole: This small cohort was clinically heterogeneous, and sampling depth was a limitation.

Adult allogeneic hematopoietic cell transplant recipients with steroid-refractory graft-versus-host disease were prospectively enrolled for research autopsy. Libraries were prepared by immunoSEQ multiplex PCR; TCRdb keeps only in-frame clonotypes and omits some of them. The table includes 960 or so clones, 91% detected once. This CDR3 has 15 residues. Points on this clone: What it binds is unknown.

V and J are TRBV21-1 and TRBJ1-5. TRBV21-1 is a known pseudogene. This sequence was found in a male patient older than 55 with steroid-refractory graft-versus-host disease after an allogeneic stem cell transplant. Some of these T cells may belong to the graft donor. The source was spleen tissue, collected at autopsy. Here the CDR3 DNA reads TGTGCCAGCAGCAAGGGGGGCGCCGGGAAGCAGCCCCAGCATTTT. Its translation is CASSKGGAGKQPQHF.